The TCR beta chain described here comes from a study of shared clonotypes between healthy human individuals. Study-wide results and limits: Sharing across four donors was highest in naive CD4 (approximately 5%) and lowest in memory CD8 (roughly 0.4%).

The sorted-subset replicate PCRs were given about 210 ng DNA, which is about 30,000 T cell genomes. Some clones are missing from TCRdb's copy, which holds only in-frame ones; the method was immunoSEQ multiplex PCR. The repertoire holds about 680,000 clones, with roughly 70% as singletons. J lost 4 bases, V lost 0 bases, and 7 bases had no gene match. This CDR3 spans 16 amino acids. From germline, CDR1 is SGHKS and CDR2 YYEKEE (reference sequence). Points on this clone: Antigen: not known.

The sample consisted of memory CD4+ T cells sorted from blood. Indicated subset: CD45RA-negative fraction. This TCR was recovered from a woman in her 30s in good health. The rearrangement uses TRBV5-5 and TRBJ2-7, with 10 nucleotides matching TRBD1. In nucleotides, the CDR3 is TGTGCCAGCAGCTTGGCCGCCTCGGACAGGGGGTACGAGCAGTACTTC. Translated: CASSLAASDRGYEQYF.